This T cell receptor beta chain was identified in a study of cytomegalovirus exposure and HLA in healthy donors. Germline assignment: CDR1 LNHDA and CDR2 SQIVND (reference sequence). After removal of 7 bases from V and 7 bases from J, the junction contained 9 bases not matched to a gene. There are 14 residues in the CDR3. The PCR had 60 Vbeta and 13 Jbeta primers. This table comes from immunoSEQ multiplex PCR, and its TCRdb copy is limited to in-frame clones, with some not included. The table lists roughly 100,000 clones, about an eighth of them singletons. The sequence was collected from a man aged 40-55 years in good health and CMV-seropositive. Sequenced material: PBMCs. V gene TRBV19 combines with J gene TRBJ1-5; 8 nucleotides line up with TRBD1. CDR3 bases: TGTGCCAGTACCCCCAGACAGGGGTGGCAGCCCCAGCATTTT. Its protein product is CASTPRQGWQPQHF.